This passage covers 5 T cell receptor beta chains from one sample sequenced in a study of shared clonotypes between healthy human individuals. Libraries were prepared by immunoSEQ multiplex PCR; TCRdb keeps only in-frame clonotypes and omits some of them. This table holds around 690,000 clones, about 90% found once. Sequencing was done on a sample of memory CD8+ T cells from PBMCs. Indicated subset: CD45RO+ cells pooled with CCR7-negative TemRA cells. All receptors come from a man aged 18 to 35 in good health. Some clones in this sample may be carry-over from other donors' samples.

The chain joins TRBV6-1 to TRBJ1-2, with D tentatively TRBD1 (6 bases). Germline V gene data show CDR1 as MNHNS and CDR2 as SASEGT. This CDR3 comprises 13 residues. The V end lost 2 bases, the J end lost 7 bases, and 11 bases lay between the germline ends. The CDR3 reads CASSETGIGGYTF. DNA for the CDR3: TGTGCCAGCAGTGAAACAGGGATCGGTGGCTACACCTTC.

The V gene is TRBV7-9, the J gene TRBJ1-2, with D uncertain. From germline, CDR1 is SEHNR and CDR2 FQNEAQ (reference sequence). The CDR3 is made up of 13 amino acids. The V gene lost 0 bases and the J gene lost 4 bases, with 6 bases spanning the gap. In DNA form, the CDR3 reads TGTGCCAGCAGCTTAGCATTTAGCTATGGCTACACCTTC. Translated: CASSLAFSYGYTF.

The CDR3 coding sequence is TGTGCCAGCAGCTTCTTTGGAAGCTCCTACAATGAGCAGTTCTTC. Translated: CASSFFGSSYNEQFF. The V call is TRBV28, the J call TRBJ2-1; unclear D gene. Germline V gene lookup returns CDR1 MDHEN and CDR2 SYDVKM. The V gene lost 6 bases and the J gene lost 0 bases, with 12 bases spanning the gap. The CDR3 covers 15 residues.

In its sample, this clone was seen once. V usage is TRBV4-1 and J usage is TRBJ2-2; the D is unclear. CDR1 is MGHRA and CDR2 is YSYEKL in the germline V gene. The CDR3 totals 15 residues. Trimming shortened V by 2 bases and J by 4 bases, and 11 bases separated the two germline ends. CDR3 region: CASSQQVRVTGELFF. The CDR3 DNA reads TGCGCCAGCAGCCAACAAGTTAGGGTCACCGGGGAGCTGTTTTTT.

The J gene is TRBJ2-3, the V gene TRBV6-5; TRBD2 might be the D (5 bases). This CDR3 region has 13 residues. CDR1 MNHEY and CDR2 SVGAGI come from the germline V gene. The ends were cut back, 1 base at V and 4 bases at J, with 6 bases in the middle. As DNA, the CDR3 is TGTGCCAGCAGTTACTACGGGGCAGATACGCAGTATTTT. Translating it yields CASSYYGADTQYF.